This T cell receptor beta chain was observed in a study of blood T cell repertoires in COVID-19. As for the study in general: Spain, Italy and the United States supplied samples that represented acute and convalescent COVID-19.

Study processing details: Counts of nucleated cells, estimated from reference gene primer amplification, were obtained. TCRdb's table, derived via immunoSEQ multiplex PCR, lists solely in-frame clones and lacks some. V and J calls and clone size are as listed in that table; D and trimming were resolved from the DNA. The repertoire holds more than 300,000 clones, 80% to 90% seen once, with under 11% in the top ten. The Seattle site enrolled patients during active infection and followed them longitudinally. This clone was detected only once. Sequenced material: peripheral blood. This TCR was recovered from a woman aged 30 to 39 with COVID-19, enrolled during active disease.

The CDR3 nucleotides are TGTGCCAGCTCACGAGTTCCAGGGGTCAATCAGCCCCAGCATTTT. It specifies CASSRVPGVNQPQHF. The rearrangement links TRBV18 to TRBJ1-5, with a tentative D call TRBD1 (6 bases). Between the trimmed V and J ends, which lost 4 bases and 3 bases, there was a span of 13 bases. In germline, CDR1 is KGHSH, CDR2 LQKENI. The CDR3 has 15 amino acids.